This note documents a single TCR beta chain sequence. A read error may produce the germline difference seen at one junction end. Through a sample-barcoded 5' primer and a J-beta primer mix, a second PCR was run for roughly 7 to 12 cycles. A template-switch adaptor containing 12 random nucleotides labeled each cDNA molecule. TCRdb ran MiXCR on the 5' RACE reads and lists one entry per CDR3 protein. Of 550,000 to 650,000 distinct CDR3 sequences in the sample, about 26% were seen once. The CDR3 is made up of 14 amino acids. Germline assignment: CDR1 DFQATT and CDR2 SNEGSKA (reference sequence). This sample was taken from a study of blood T cells in healthy people across ages. The same sample was also used in a study of T cells of mothers and their children. That paper states: The study obtained over 9 million TCR beta CDR3 reads per mother and around 3 million per child. The overlap seen between related mothers and children slightly exceeded that of unrelated pairs, though not significantly.

The TCR sequence derives from a boy aged 2 to 9 in good health. This sequence joins TRBV20-1 and TRBJ2-1; D may be TRBD2 (6 bases). Specimen: blood. The CDR3 here is CSVLMAGSYNDQFF. CDR3 sequence (DNA): TGCAGTGTCCTAATGGCGGGGTCCTACAATGACCAGTTCTTC.